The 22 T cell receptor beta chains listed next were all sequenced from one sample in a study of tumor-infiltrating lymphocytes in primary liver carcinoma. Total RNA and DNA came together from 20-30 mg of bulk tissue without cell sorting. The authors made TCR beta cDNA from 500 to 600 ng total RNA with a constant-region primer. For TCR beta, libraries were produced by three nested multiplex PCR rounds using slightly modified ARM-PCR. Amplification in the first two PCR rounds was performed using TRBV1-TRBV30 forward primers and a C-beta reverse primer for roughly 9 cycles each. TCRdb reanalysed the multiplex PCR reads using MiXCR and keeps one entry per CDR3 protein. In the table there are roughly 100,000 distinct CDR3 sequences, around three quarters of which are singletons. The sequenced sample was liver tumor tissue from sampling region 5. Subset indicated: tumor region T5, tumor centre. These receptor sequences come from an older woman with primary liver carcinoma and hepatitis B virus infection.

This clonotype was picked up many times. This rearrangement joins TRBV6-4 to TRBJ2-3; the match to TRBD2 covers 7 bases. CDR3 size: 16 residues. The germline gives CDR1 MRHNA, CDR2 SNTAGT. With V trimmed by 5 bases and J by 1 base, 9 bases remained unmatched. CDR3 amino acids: CASSPSGAGGTDTQYF. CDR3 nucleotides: TGTGCCAGCAGTCCAAGCGGGGCTGGGGGCACAGATACGCAGTATTTT.

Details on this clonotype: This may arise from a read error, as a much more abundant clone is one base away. The CDR3 bases are TGTGCCAGCAGCTCGGCTAGCGGGAGAACCCACAATGAGCAGTTCTTC. This codes for CASSSASGRTHNEQFF. This chain connects TRBV5-4 to TRBJ2-1, with TRBD2 matching over 10 bases. The V and J ends lost 3 bases and 5 bases, in that order; junction bases with no gene match: 8. The CDR3 sequence is 16 residues long. Germline lookup yields CDR1 SGHNT and CDR2 YYREEE (reference sequence).

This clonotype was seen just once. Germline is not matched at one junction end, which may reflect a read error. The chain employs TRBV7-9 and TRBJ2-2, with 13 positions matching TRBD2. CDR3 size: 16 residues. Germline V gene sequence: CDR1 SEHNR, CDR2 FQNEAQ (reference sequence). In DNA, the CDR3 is TGTACCAGCAGCCGGACTAGCGGGGGACTCACCGGGGAGCTGTTTTTT. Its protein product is CTSSRTSGGLTGELFF.

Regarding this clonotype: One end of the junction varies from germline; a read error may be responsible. The CDR3, as DNA: TGTGACAGCAGCTTTGGGGGAGGACCATACAATGAGCAGTTCTTC. Translating gives CDSSFGGGPYNEQFF. The chain employs TRBV7-8 and TRBJ2-1; perhaps TRBD2 as D (6 bases). The length of the CDR3 is 15 residues. Germline CDR1 and CDR2: SGHVS and FQNEAQ.

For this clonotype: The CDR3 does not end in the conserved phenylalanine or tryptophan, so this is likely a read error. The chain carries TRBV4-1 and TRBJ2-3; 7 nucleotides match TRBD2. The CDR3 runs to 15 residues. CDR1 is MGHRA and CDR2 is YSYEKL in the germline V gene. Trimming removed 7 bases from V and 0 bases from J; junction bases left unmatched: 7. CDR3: CASNQGLLSTDTQYS. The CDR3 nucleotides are TGCGCCAGCAACCAGGGACTACTAAGCACAGATACGCAGTATTCT.

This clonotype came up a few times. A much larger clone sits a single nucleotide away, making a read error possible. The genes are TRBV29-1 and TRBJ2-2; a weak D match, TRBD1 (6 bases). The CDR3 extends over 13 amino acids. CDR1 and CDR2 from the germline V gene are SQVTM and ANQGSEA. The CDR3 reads CSVEQGNTEELFF. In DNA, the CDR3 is TGCAGCGTTGAACAGGGGAACACCGAGGAGCTGTTTTTT.

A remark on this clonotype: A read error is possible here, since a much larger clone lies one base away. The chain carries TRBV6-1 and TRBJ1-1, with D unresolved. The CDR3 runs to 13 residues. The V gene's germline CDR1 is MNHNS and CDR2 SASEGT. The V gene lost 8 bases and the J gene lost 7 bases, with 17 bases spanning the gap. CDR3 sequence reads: CASDFAEEGEAFF. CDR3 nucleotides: TGTGCCAGCGACTTCGCTGAGGAGGGTGAAGCTTTCTTT.

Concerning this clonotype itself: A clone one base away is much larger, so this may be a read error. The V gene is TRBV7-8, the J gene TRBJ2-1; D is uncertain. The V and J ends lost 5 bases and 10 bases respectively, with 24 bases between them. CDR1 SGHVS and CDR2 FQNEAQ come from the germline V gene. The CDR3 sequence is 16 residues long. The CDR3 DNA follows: TGTGCCAGCAGCAACATGGCCCCTATGGTAGCCAAAGAGCAGTTCTTC. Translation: CASSNMAPMVAKEQFF.

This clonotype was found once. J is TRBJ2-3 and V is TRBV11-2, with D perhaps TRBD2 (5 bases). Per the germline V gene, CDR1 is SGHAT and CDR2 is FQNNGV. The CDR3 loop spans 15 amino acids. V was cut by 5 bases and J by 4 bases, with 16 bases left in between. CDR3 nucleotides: TGTGCCAGCAGCCCTGAACAAGCGGACCCAGATACGCAGTATTTT. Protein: CASSPEQADPDTQYF.

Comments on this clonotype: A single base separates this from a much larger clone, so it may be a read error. This CDR3 reads CASSPPDIRIQPQHF. In DNA, the CDR3 is TGTGCCAGCAGTCCCCCTGACATCCGCATTCAGCCCCAGCATTTT. V is TRBV28 and J is TRBJ1-5; D gene unclear. CDR1 and CDR2 from the germline V gene are MDHEN and SYDVKM. V was clipped by 5 bases and J by 6 bases, with 17 bases between them. This CDR3 is built from 15 residues.

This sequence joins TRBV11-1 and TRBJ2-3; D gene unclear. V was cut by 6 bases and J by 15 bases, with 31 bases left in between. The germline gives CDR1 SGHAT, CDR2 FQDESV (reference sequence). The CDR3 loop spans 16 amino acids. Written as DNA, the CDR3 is TGTGCCAGCAGTTTGGAGAACTCGCGGACCACAGATATGCAATATTTT. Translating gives CASSLENSRTTDMQYF.

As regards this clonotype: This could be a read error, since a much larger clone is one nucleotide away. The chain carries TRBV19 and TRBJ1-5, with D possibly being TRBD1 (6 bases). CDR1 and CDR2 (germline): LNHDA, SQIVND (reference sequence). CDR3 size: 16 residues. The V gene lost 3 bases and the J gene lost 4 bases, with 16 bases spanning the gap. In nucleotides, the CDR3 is TGTGCCAGTAGTATCGACGGAACAGGGAATAATCAGCCCCAGCATTTT. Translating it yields CASSIDGTGNNQPQHF.

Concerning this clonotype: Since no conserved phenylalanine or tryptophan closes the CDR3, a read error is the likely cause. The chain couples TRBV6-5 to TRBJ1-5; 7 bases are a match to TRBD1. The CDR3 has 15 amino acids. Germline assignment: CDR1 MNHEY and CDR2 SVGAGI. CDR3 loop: CVSSRQGAVMGPQHL. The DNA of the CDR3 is TGTGTCAGCAGTCGACAGGGAGCTGTCATGGGGCCCCAGCATTTA.

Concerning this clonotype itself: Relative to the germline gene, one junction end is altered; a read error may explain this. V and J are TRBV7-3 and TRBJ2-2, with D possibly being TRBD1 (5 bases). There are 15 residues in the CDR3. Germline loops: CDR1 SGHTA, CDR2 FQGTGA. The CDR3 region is CVSSSDSLGTGELFF. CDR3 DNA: TGTGTCAGCAGCTCCGACAGCCTTGGCACCGGGGAGCTGTTTTTT.

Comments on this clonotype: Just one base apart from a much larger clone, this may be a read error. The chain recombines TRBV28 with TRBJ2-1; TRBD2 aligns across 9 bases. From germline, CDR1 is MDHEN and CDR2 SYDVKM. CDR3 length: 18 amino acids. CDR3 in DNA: TGTGCCAGCAGTTCTGGAGGCTATGGAGTAGCGGGAGTGGATGAGCATTTCTTC. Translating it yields CASSSGGYGVAGVDEHFF.

In DNA, the CDR3 is TGTGCTAACAGTGAAGACGGAGGAAGCAATCAGCCCCAGCATTTT. Amino acid sequence: CANSEDGGSNQPQHF. V is TRBV6-1 and J is TRBJ1-5; D is undetermined. The germline V gene encodes CDR1 MNHNS and CDR2 SASEGT. The CDR3 consists of 15 residues.

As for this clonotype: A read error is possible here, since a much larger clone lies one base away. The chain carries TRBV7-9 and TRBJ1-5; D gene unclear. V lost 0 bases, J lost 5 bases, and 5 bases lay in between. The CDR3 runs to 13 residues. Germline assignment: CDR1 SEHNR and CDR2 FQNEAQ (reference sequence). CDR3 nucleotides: TGTGCCAGCAGCTTAGCCTATTATCAGCCCCAGCATTTT. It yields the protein CASSLAYYQPQHF.

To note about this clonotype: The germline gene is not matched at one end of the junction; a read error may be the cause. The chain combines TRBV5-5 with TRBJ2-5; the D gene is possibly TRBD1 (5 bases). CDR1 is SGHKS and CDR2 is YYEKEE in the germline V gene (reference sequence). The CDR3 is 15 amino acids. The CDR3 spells CTSSFGHMNPETQYF. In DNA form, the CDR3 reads TGTACCAGCAGCTTCGGACACATGAACCCAGAGACCCAGTACTTC.

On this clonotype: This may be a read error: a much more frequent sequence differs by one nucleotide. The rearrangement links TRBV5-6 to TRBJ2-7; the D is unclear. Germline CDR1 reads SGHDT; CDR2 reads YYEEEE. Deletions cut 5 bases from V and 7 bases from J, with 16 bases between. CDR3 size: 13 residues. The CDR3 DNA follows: TGTGCCAGCAGGAACTCGGAGTATTCGGAGCAGTACTTC. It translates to CASRNSEYSEQYF.

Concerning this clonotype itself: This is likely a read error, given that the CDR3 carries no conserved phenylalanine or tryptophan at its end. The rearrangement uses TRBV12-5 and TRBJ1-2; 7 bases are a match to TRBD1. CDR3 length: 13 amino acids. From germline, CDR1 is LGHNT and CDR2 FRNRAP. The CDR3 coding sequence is TGTGCTAGTGGACGGGACAGCTTCTATGGATACACCTCC. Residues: CASGRDSFYGYTS.

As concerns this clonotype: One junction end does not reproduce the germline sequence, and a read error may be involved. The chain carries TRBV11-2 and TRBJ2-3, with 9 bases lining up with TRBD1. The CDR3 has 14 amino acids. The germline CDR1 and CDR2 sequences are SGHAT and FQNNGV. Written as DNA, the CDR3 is TGTGCCAGCAGCTCCCGGACAGGGGCAGATACGCAGCTTTTT. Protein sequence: CASSSRTGADTQLF. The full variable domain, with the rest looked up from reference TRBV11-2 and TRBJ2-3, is EAGVAQSPRYKIIEKRQSVAFWCNPISGHATLYWYQQILGQGPKLLIQFQNNGVVDDSQLPKDRFSAERLKGVDSTLKIQPAKLEDSAVYLCASSSRTGADTQLFGPGTRLTVL.

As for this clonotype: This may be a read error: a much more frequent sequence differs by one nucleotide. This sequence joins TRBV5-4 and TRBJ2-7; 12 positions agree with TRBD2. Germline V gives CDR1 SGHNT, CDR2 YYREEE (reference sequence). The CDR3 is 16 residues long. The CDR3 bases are TGTGCCAGCAGCCCGGGGGGACTAGCGGGTTCCTACGGGCAGTACTTC. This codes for CASSPGGLAGSYGQYF. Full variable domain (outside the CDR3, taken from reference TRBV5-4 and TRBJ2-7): ETGVTQSPTHLIKTRGQQVTLRCSSQSGHNTVSWYQQALGQGPQFIFQYYREEENGRGNFPPRFSGLQFPNYSSELNVNALELDDSALYLCASSPGGLAGSYGQYFGPGTRLTVT.